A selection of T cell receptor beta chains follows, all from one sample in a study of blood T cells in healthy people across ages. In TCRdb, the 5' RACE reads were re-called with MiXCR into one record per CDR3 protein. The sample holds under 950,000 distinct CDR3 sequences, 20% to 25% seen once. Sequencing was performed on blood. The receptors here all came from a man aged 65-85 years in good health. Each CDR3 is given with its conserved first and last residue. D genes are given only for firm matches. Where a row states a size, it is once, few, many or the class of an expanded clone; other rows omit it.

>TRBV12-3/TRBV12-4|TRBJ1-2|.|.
CASRNGKSNYGYTF
TGTGCCAGCAGGAACGGAAAGTCTAACTATGGCTACACCTTC
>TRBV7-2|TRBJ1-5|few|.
CASSLLGERNNQPQHF
TGTGCCAGCAGCCTCCTGGGGGAGAGGAACAATCAGCCCCAGCATTTT
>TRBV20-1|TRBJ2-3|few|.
CSAIAPILLTDTQYF
TGCAGTGCCATAGCGCCCATACTCCTCACAGATACGCAGTATTTT
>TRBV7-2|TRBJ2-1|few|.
CASSLAPPPNEQFF
TGTGCCAGCAGCTTAGCCCCCCCGCCCAATGAGCAGTTCTTC
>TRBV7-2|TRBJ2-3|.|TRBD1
CASSPASRGPTGINTQYF
TGTGCCAGCAGCCCTGCCTCCAGGGGGCCGACGGGGATAAATACGCAGTATTTT
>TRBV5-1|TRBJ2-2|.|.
CASSLVRGTTGELFF
TGCGCCAGCAGCTTGGTCCGGGGGACCACCGGGGAGCTGTTTTTT
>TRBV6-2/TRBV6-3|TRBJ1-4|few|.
CASSYSEEQSNEKLFF
TGTGCCAGCAGTTACTCAGAGGAACAGTCCAATGAAAAACTGTTTTTT
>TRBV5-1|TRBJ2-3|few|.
CAGSLDSATDTQYF
TGCGCCGGCAGCTTGGACTCGGCCACAGATACGCAGTATTTT
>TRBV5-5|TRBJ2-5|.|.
CASSLPRGSETQYF
TGTGCCAGCAGCTTACCTCGGGGTTCGGAGACCCAGTACTTC
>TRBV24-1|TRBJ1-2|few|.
CATSATGTGANYGYTF
TGTGCCACCAGTGCCACAGGGACGGGAGCTAACTATGGCTACACCTTC
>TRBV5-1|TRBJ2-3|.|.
CASSLLTETDTQYF
TGCGCCAGCAGCTTGTTAACAGAAACAGATACGCAGTATTTT
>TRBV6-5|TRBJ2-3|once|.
CASRVRADPTDTQYF
TGTGCCAGCAGAGTAAGAGCGGACCCCACAGATACGCAGTATTTT
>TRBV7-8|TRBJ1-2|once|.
CASSLAHSNYGYTF
TGTGCCAGCAGCTTAGCCCACTCGAACTATGGCTACACCTTC
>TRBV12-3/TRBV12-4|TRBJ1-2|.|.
CASEDRNYGYTF
TGTGCCAGTGAGGACAGAAACTATGGCTACACCTTC
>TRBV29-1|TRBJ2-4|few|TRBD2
CSVRTSGSWGKNIQYF
TGCAGCGTCAGGACTAGCGGGAGTTGGGGCAAAAACATTCAGTACTTC
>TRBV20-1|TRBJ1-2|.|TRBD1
CSAGDRGTYGYTF
TGCAGTGCTGGAGACAGGGGGACATATGGCTACACCTTC
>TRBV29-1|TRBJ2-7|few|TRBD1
CSVALQGAVSYEQYF
TGCAGCGTTGCCTTACAGGGGGCTGTATCGTACGAGCAGTACTTC
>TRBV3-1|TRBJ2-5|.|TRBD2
CASSRAGGFQETQYF
TGTGCCAGCAGCCGCGCGGGAGGGTTCCAAGAGACCCAGTACTTC
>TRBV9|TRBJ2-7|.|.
CARSVGREAEQYF
TGTGCCAGAAGCGTAGGCAGGGAGGCCGAGCAGTACTTC
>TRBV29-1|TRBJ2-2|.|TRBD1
CGPDRGANTGELFF
TGCGGCCCCGACAGGGGTGCGAACACCGGGGAGCTGTTTTTT
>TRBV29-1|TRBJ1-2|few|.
CSVNAEEGLSYGYTF
TGCAGCGTTAACGCGGAGGAGGGATTGTCCTATGGCTACACCTTC
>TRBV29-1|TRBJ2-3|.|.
CSVQDSTDTQYF
TGCAGCGTCCAGGACAGCACAGATACGCAGTATTTT
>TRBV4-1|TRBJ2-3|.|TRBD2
CASSLGTSGPWYF
TGCGCCAGCAGCCTCGGGACTAGCGGACCCTGGTATTTT
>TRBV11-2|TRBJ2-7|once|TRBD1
CASSLSQGDVYEQYF
TGTGCCAGCAGCTTATCCCAGGGGGACGTGTACGAGCAGTACTTC
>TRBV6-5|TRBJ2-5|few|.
CASSANAGLQTTQYF
TGTGCCAGCAGCGCGAATGCAGGACTACAAACCACCCAGTACTTC
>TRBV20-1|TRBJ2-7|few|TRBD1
CSARVKQGSYEQYF
TGCAGTGCTAGAGTGAAACAGGGGTCCTACGAGCAGTACTTC
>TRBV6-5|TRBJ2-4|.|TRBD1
CASSTTGTGLTKNIQYF
TGTGCCAGCAGTACCACCGGGACAGGGCTGACCAAAAACATTCAGTACTTC
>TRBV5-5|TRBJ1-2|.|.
CASSLDRDWGEDGYTF
TGTGCCAGCAGCTTGGATAGGGATTGGGGGGAAGATGGCTACACCTTC
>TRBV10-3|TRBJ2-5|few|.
CAISEVRHSEETQYF
TGTGCCATCAGTGAAGTAAGACACTCGGAGGAGACCCAGTACTTC
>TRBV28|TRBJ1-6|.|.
CASTAPNSPLHF
TGTGCCAGCACGGCACCCAATTCACCCCTCCACTTT
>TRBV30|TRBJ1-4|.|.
CAWSASSTNEKLFF
TGTGCCTGGAGTGCGAGTTCTACTAATGAAAAACTGTTTTTT
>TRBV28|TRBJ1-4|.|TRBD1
CASSTGVRRGNEKLFF
TGTGCCAGCTCCACAGGGGTCCGTCGTGGTAATGAAAAACTGTTTTTT
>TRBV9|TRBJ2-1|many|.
CASSVKGGYNEQFF
TGTGCCAGCAGCGTAAAGGGGGGTTACAATGAGCAGTTCTTC
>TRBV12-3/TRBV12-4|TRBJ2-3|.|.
CASRRRADTQYF
TGTGCCAGCAGACGGAGAGCAGATACGCAGTATTTT
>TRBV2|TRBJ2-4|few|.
CASSPEIGARNIQYF
TGTGCCAGCAGTCCCGAGATCGGGGCAAGAAACATTCAGTACTTC
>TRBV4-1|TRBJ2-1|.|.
CASSQTDYLSYNEQFF
TGCGCCAGCAGCCAAACGGACTACCTCTCCTACAATGAGCAGTTCTTC
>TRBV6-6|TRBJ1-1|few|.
CASSYSPQGEAFF
TGTGCCAGCAGTTACTCACCCCAGGGAGAAGCTTTCTTT
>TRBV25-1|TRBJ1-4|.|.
CASSEVGMDEKLFF
TGTGCCAGCAGTGAAGTGGGAATGGATGAAAAACTGTTTTTT
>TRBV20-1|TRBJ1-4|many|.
CSARRGGPSEKLFF
TGCAGTGCTAGACGCGGGGGGCCGAGTGAAAAACTGTTTTTT
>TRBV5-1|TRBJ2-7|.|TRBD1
CASSKDRPGGEQYF
TGCGCCAGCAGCAAGGACAGGCCCGGCGGCGAGCAGTACTTC
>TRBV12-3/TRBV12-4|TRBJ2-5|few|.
CASSLLSALITGQQETQYF
TGTGCCAGCAGTTTATTATCCGCCCTAATTACGGGACAACAAGAGACCCAGTACTTC
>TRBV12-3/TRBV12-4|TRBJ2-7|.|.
CASSWTDYEQYF
TGTGCCAGCAGTTGGACGGACTACGAGCAGTACTTC
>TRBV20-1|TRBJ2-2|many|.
CSASQPGELFF
TGCAGTGCTAGCCAACCCGGGGAGCTGTTTTTT
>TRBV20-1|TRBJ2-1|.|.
CSARAATEQFF
TGCAGTGCTAGGGCCGCAACTGAGCAGTTCTTC
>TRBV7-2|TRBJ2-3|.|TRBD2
CASSLGGTSVYTDTQYF
TGTGCCAGCAGCTTAGGGGGGACTAGCGTCTACACAGATACGCAGTATTTT
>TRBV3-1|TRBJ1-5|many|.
CASAQGFNQPQHF
TGTGCCAGCGCTCAGGGTTTCAATCAGCCCCAGCATTTT
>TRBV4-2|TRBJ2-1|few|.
CASSLFLEQGFNEQFF
TGTGCCAGCAGTTTGTTTCTGGAACAGGGCTTCAATGAGCAGTTCTTC
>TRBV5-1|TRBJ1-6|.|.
CASTPGGGTPSNSPLHF
TGCGCCAGCACACCCGGTGGAGGAACCCCTAGTAATTCACCCCTCCACTTT
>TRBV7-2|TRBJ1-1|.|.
CASSSPATQGYTEAFF
TGTGCCAGCAGCTCACCTGCAACACAGGGATACACTGAAGCTTTCTTT
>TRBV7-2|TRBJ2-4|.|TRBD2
CASSSRGGGLSPSQYF
TGTGCCAGCAGCTCCCGGGGGGGAGGACTATCCCCCTCCCAGTACTTC
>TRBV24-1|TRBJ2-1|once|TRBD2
CATSDWTSGGANEQFF
TGTGCCACCAGTGATTGGACTAGCGGGGGGGCAAATGAGCAGTTCTTC
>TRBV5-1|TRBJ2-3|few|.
CASNPETGDTQYF
TGCGCCAGCAACCCCGAGACAGGTGATACGCAGTATTTT
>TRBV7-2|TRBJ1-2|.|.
CASRRGDNYGYTF
TGTGCCAGCAGGAGAGGGGATAACTATGGCTACACCTTC
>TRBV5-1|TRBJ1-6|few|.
CASSLEAYNSPLHF
TGCGCCAGCAGCTTGGAGGCATATAATTCACCCCTCCACTTT
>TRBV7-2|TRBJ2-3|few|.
CASSLARKGVTQYF
TGTGCCAGCAGCTTAGCGAGGAAGGGTGTTACGCAGTATTTT
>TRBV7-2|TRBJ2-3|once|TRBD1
CASSFRDRGLADTQYF
TGTGCCAGCAGCTTCCGGGACAGGGGGCTCGCAGATACGCAGTATTTT
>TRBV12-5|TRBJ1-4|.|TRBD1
CASALGQDDEKLFF
TGTGCTAGTGCCTTGGGACAGGACGATGAAAAACTGTTTTTT